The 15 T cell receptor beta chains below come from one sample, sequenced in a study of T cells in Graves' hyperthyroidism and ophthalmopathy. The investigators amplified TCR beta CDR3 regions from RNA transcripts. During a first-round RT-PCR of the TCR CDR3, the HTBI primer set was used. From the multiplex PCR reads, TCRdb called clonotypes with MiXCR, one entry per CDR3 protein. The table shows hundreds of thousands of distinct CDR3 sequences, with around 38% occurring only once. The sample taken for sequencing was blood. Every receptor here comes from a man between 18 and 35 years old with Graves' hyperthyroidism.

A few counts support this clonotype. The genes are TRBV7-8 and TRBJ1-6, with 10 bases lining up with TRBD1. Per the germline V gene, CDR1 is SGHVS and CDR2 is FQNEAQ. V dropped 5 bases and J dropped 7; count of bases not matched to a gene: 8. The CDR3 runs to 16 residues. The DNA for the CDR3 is TGTGCCAGCAGCAGGGGCGGGACAGGGGTCAATTCACCCCTCCACTTT. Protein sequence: CASSRGGTGVNSPLHF.

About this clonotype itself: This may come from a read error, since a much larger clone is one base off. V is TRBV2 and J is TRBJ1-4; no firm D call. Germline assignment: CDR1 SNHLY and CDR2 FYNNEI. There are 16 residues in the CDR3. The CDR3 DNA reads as TGTGCCAGCAGTGAGGCAGATACGTTAACTGATGAAAAACTGTTTTTT. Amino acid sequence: CASSEADTLTDEKLFF.

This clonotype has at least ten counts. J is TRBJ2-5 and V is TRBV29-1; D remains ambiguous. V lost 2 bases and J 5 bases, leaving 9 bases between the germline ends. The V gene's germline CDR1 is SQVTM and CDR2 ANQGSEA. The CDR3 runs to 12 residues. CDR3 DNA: TGCAGCGTTGAATACGGCACCGAGACCCAGTACTTC. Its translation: CSVEYGTETQYF.

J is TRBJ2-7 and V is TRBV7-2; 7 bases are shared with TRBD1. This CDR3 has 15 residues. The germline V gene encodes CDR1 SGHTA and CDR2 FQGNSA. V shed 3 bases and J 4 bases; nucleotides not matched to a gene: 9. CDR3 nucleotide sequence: TGTGCCAGCAGCTTGGCATCGGTCAGGGGGTACGAGCAGTACTTC. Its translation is CASSLASVRGYEQYF.

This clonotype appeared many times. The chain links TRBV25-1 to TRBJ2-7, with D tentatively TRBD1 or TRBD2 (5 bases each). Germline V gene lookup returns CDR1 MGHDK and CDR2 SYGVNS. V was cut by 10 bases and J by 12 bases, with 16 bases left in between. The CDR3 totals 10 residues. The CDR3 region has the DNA TGTGCCACCTTAGAGGGGAGAAGGTACTTC. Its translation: CATLEGRRYF.

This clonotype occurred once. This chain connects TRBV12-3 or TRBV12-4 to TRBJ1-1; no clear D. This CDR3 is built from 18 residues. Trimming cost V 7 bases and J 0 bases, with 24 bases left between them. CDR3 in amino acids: CASTPRVFVDGVNTEAFF. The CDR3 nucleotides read TGTGCCAGCACCCCGAGGGTTTTTGTGGACGGTGTGAACACTGAAGCTTTCTTT.

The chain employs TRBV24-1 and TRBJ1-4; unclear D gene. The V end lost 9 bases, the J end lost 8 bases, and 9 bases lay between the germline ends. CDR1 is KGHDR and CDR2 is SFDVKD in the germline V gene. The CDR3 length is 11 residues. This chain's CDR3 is CATAVEEKLFF. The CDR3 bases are TGTGCCACCGCTGTTGAGGAAAAACTGTTTTTT.

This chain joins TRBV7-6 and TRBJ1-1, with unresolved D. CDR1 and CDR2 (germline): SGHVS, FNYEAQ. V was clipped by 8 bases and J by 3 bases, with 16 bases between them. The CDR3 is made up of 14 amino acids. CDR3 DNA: TGTGCCAGCTCACTCATTAATGAGGACACTGAAGCTTTCTTT. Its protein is CASSLINEDTEAFF.

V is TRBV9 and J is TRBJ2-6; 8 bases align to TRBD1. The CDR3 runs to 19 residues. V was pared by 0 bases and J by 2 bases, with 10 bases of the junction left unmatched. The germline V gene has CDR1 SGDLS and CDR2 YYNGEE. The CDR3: CASSVVPGQGDTGANVLTF. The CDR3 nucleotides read TGTGCCAGCAGCGTAGTTCCCGGACAGGGAGACACTGGGGCCAACGTCCTGACTTTC.

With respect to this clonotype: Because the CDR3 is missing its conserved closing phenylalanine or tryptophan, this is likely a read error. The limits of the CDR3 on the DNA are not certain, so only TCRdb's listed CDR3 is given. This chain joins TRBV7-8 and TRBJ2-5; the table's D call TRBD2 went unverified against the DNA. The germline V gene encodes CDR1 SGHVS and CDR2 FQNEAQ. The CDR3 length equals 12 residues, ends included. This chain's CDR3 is CASSPLSGSPVD.

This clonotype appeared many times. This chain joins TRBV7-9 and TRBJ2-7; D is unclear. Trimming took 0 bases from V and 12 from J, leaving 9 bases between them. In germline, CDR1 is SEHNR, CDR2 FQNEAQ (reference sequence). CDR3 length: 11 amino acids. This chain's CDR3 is CASSLAGRWYF. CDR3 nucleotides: TGTGCCAGCAGCTTAGCCGGACGGTGGTACTTC.

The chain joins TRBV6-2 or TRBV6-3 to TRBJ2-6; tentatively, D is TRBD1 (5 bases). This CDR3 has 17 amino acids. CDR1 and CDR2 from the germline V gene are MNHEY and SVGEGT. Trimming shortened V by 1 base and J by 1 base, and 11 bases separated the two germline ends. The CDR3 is CASSYLGVSSGANVLTF. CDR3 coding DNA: TGTGCCAGCAGTTACTTAGGGGTTTCATCTGGGGCCAACGTCCTGACTTTC.

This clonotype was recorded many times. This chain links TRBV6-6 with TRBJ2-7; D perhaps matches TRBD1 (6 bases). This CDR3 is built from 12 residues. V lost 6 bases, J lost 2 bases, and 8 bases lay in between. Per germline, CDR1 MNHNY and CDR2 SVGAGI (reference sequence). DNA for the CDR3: TGTGCCAGCAGAAGGGACACCTACGAGCAGTACTTC. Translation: CASRRDTYEQYF.

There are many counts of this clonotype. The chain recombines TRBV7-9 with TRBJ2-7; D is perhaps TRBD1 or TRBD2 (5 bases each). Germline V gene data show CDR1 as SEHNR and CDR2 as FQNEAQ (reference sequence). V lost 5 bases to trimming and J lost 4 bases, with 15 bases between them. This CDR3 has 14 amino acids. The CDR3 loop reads CASSPVGELYEQYF. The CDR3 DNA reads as TGTGCCAGCAGCCCTGTGGGGGAGTTGTACGAGCAGTACTTC.

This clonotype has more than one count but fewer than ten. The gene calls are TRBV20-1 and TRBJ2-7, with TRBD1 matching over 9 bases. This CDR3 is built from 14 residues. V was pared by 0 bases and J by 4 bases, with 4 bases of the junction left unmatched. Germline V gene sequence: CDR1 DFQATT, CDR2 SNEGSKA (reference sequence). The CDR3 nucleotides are TGCAGTGCTAGAGAGGGGACAGGGTTTTACGAGCAGTACTTC. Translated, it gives CSAREGTGFYEQYF.